Sequencing of this T cell receptor beta chain was carried out in a study of cytomegalovirus exposure and HLA in healthy donors. About the study: Researchers found that more than 70% of under 450 genotyped donors fell within the Caucasian-associated ancestry cluster. Study observations and caveats: It was likely that a cluster of highly shared sequence variants was a sequencing artifact.

V dropped 5 bases and J dropped 0; count of bases not matched to a gene: 3. Per the germline V gene, CDR1 is SGHAT and CDR2 is FQDESV (reference sequence). This CDR3 region has 14 residues. In the PCR, 60 Vbeta and 13 Jbeta primers were used. Some clones are missing from TCRdb's copy, which holds only in-frame ones; the method was immunoSEQ multiplex PCR. The data show roughly 100,000 clones, 60% to 80% seen once. A note on this clone: The antigen is not known.

The sequenced material came from PBMCs. J is TRBJ1-1 and V is TRBV11-1; 7 nucleotides match TRBD1. The origin of this receptor is a man aged 25 to 40 in good health and CMV-seronegative. This chain's CDR3 is CASSLTGLNTEAFF. The CDR3, as DNA: TGTGCCAGCAGCCTGACAGGGCTGAACACTGAAGCTTTCTTT.